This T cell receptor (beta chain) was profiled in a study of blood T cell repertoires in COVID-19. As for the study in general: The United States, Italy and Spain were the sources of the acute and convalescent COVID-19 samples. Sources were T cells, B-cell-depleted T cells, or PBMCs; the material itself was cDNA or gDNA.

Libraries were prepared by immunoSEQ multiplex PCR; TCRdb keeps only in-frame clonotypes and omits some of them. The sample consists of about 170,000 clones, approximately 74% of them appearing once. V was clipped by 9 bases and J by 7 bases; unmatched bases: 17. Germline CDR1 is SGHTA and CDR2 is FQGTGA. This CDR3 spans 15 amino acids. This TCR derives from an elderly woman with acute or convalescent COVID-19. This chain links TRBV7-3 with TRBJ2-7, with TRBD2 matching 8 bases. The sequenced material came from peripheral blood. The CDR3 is CASSREGGLSGEQYF. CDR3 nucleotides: TGTGCCAGTTCTCGGGAGGGAGGGCTGTCGGGAGAGCAGTACTTC.